This is a list of T cell receptor beta chains from one sample in a study of coeliac disease. TCRdb keeps only in-frame clones here, not all; method: immunoSEQ multiplex PCR. The sample lists thousands of clones, 40% to 60% seen once, with approximately 10% in the top ten. The sequenced sample was intraepithelial lymphocytes from the gut. Source of these receptors: a woman in her 70s with celiac disease. The CDR3 runs from the conserved cysteine through the conserved F or W. The D gene is left open where the match is weak. Expanded clones are given a class, and other clones once, few, many or no size at all.

>TRBV7-9|medium-sized|TRBD1|TRBJ1-4
TGTGCCAGCAGCCTCGACAGGGAGAAACTGTTTTTT
CASSLDREKLFF
>TRBV11-2|.|.|TRBJ1-2
TGTGCCAGCAGCTTGACAGTTGATGGCTACACCTTC
CASSLTVDGYTF
>TRBV7-2|.|TRBD2|TRBJ2-7
TGTGCCAGCAGCTTAGATAGCGGGAGGGTCTACGAGCAGTACTTC
CASSLDSGRVYEQYF
>TRBV5-4|.|.|TRBJ2-2
TGTGCCAGCAGCCCTAACACCGGGGAGCTGTTTTTT
CASSPNTGELFF
>TRBV7-2|.|TRBD2|TRBJ2-2
TGTGCCAGCAGCCCTTCTAGCGGTGGCGGCGGGGAGCTGTTTTTT
CASSPSSGGGGELFF
>TRBV6-1|.|TRBD1|TRBJ1-4
TGTGCCAGCAGTGCCCCAGACAGGGGTGAAAAACTGTTTTTT
CASSAPDRGEKLFF
>TRBV7-2|.|.|TRBJ2-5
TGTGCCAGCAGTACTGGGTGGGCAGCTCGGTTTCAAGAGACCCAGTACTTC
CASSTGWAARFQETQYF
>TRBV11-3|.|TRBD2|TRBJ2-3
TGTGCCAGCAGCCCGGGGGGGAGCACAGATACGCAGTATTTT
CASSPGGSTDTQYF
>TRBV30|.|.|TRBJ2-7
TGTGCCTGGAGTGCTCCACAGGAAGAGCAGTACTTC
CAWSAPQEEQYF
>TRBV19|.|.|TRBJ2-7
TGTGCCAGTAGTAGCGCGAACAGCTATCACGAGCAGTACTTC
CASSSANSYHEQYF
>TRBV5-1|.|TRBD2|TRBJ2-4
TGCGCCAGCAGCTCGAACCCGGGACTAGCGGGGGGGGCCAAAAACATTCAGTACTTC
CASSSNPGLAGGAKNIQYF
>TRBV29-1|.|.|TRBJ1-1
TGCAGCGTTGATTCAACTGAAGCTTTCTTT
CSVDSTEAFF